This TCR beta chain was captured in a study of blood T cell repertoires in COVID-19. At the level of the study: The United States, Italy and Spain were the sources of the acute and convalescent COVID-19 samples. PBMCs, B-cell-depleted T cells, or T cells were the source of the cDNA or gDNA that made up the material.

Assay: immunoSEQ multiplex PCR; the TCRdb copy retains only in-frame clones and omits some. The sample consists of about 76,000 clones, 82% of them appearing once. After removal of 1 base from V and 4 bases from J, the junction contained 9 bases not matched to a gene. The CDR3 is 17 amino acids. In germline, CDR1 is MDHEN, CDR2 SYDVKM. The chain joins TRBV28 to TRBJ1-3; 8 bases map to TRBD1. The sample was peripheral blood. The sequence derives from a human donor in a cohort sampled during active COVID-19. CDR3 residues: CASSLFSWGQAGNTIYF. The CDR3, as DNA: TGTGCCAGCAGTTTATTCAGTTGGGGACAGGCCGGAAACACCATATATTTT.